Below are 25 T cell receptor beta chains sequenced from a single sample in a study of identical twins. Via MiXCR, TCRdb re-called the 5' RACE reads, giving one row per CDR3 protein. The table records approximately 670,000 distinct CDR3 sequences, roughly 6% of them present only once. The sequenced material came from naive T cells sorted from blood. These receptors were obtained from a man younger than 30 in good health.

The table lists this clonotype with many counts. The chain carries TRBV10-3 and TRBJ2-7, with D uncertain. This CDR3 has 13 amino acids. Between the trimmed V and J ends, which lost 3 bases and 1 base, there was a span of 7 bases. CDR1 ENHRY and CDR2 SYGVKD come from the germline V gene. Written as DNA, the CDR3 is TGTGCCATCAGTGATATGGGATCCTACGAGCAGTACGTC. It encodes CAISDMGSYEQYV.

This clonotype was counted many times. The V gene is TRBV15, the J gene TRBJ1-5, with a weak D call TRBD1 (5 bases). The length of the CDR3 is 12 residues. Trimming took off 3 bases at V and 7 bases at J, with 7 bases between the two ends. Germline V gene lookup returns CDR1 LNHNV and CDR2 YYDKDF (reference sequence). The CDR3 region is CATSRDIQPQHF. CDR3 coding DNA: TGTGCCACCAGCAGGGACATCCAGCCCCAGCATTTT.

The CDR3 DNA is TGTGCCAGCAGTAGACAGTTGAACACTGAAGCTTTCTTT. It encodes CASSRQLNTEAFF. The chain couples TRBV6-1 to TRBJ1-1, with a weak D call TRBD1 (5 bases). This CDR3 is built from 13 residues. Trimming pared 5 bases from V and 0 bases from J, leaving 7 bases between. CDR1 is MNHNS, CDR2 SASEGT, per germline.

This clonotype was recorded a few times. The CDR3 sequence is CASRSSGIFYNEQFF. The CDR3 DNA is TGTGCCAGCAGGTCTAGCGGGATTTTCTACAATGAGCAGTTCTTC. The V gene is TRBV3-1, the J gene TRBJ2-1, with 9 bases that match TRBD2. Trimming took 6 bases from V and 3 from J; bases not matched to a gene: 6. Germline CDR1 reads LGHDT; CDR2 reads YNNKEL (reference sequence). The CDR3 extends over 15 amino acids.

At least ten counts were recorded for this clonotype. The rearrangement joins TRBV6-5 to TRBJ2-3, with 12 positions matching TRBD1. From germline, CDR1 is MNHEY and CDR2 SVGAGI. The CDR3 contains 16 residues. The trim removed 0 bases at V and 6 bases at J, leaving 4 bases unmatched. Here the CDR3 reads CASSYSTGQGADTQYF. The DNA for the CDR3 is TGTGCCAGCAGTTACTCAACGGGACAGGGGGCGGATACGCAGTATTTT.

This clonotype came up many times. The chain uses TRBV24-1 and TRBJ2-6; the match to TRBD2 covers 10 bases. Germline CDR1 KGHDR, CDR2 SFDVKD. V gave up 2 bases and J gave up 4 bases; unmatched junction bases: 7. The CDR3 sequence is 18 residues long. CDR3 sequence: CATSDSFSGRSGANVLTF. CDR3 DNA sequence: TGTGCCACCAGTGATTCATTTAGCGGGAGGTCCGGGGCCAACGTCCTGACTTTC.

This clonotype was observed a few times. The rearrangement uses TRBV29-1 and TRBJ2-2; maybe TRBD2 (7 bases). The CDR3 has 16 amino acids. Looked up from germline, CDR1 is SQVTM and CDR2 is ANQGSEA. The ends were cut back, 0 bases at V and 5 bases at J, with 16 bases in the middle. The CDR3 bases are TGCAGCGTTGAAGACAGGGGTCAGGGAGGGACCGGGGAGCTGTTTTTT. It is translated as CSVEDRGQGGTGELFF.

This clonotype was seen many times. The chain combines TRBV14 with TRBJ1-3; D unresolved. Germline V gives CDR1 SGHDN, CDR2 FVKESK. The CDR3 loop spans 13 amino acids. V lost 3 bases, J lost 4 bases, and 7 bases lay in between. CDR3 in amino acids: CASSQAPGNTIYF. For the CDR3, the DNA is TGTGCCAGCAGCCAGGCCCCCGGAAACACCATATATTTT.

In this sample, this clonotype turned up many times. The V and J genes are TRBV12-3 or TRBV12-4 and TRBJ2-2; 7 bases agree with TRBD2. With 4 bases clipped from V and 7 bases from J, the junction kept 9 bases outside the gene matches. This CDR3 comprises 15 residues. The chain's CDR3 is CASSSSPSGGGELFF. The CDR3 region has the DNA TGTGCCAGCAGTTCCTCCCCTAGCGGCGGCGGGGAGCTGTTTTTT.

The chain is built from TRBV7-9 and TRBJ2-3; D is uncertain. The CDR3 has 15 amino acids. Germline V gene sequence: CDR1 SEHNR, CDR2 FQNEAQ (reference sequence). V was pared by 1 base and J by 2 bases, with 10 bases between. Written as DNA, the CDR3 is TGTGCCAGCAGCTTAGGCCCTTCTTTCACAGATACGCAGTATTTT. Its translation: CASSLGPSFTDTQYF.

V is TRBV7-9 and J is TRBJ2-5, with 10 positions matching TRBD1. The J segment lost 3 bases and the V segment lost 5 bases, leaving 9 bases of the junction unmatched. The CDR3 length is 16 residues. Germline CDR1 SEHNR, CDR2 FQNEAQ (reference sequence). The DNA for the CDR3 is TGTGCCAGCAGCCGCTCGGACAGGGGGTTCGAAGAGACCCAGTACTTC. Its translation: CASSRSDRGFEETQYF.

The chain combines TRBV11-3 with TRBJ2-1; 8 bases fit TRBD2. This CDR3 is 13 amino acids long. J lost 11 bases, V lost 7 bases, and 10 bases had no gene match. Looked up from germline, CDR1 is SGHNT and CDR2 is YENEEA. The DNA for the CDR3 is TGTGCCAGCATGGTAGCGGGATTTAGTAAGCAGTTCTTC. Translating it yields CASMVAGFSKQFF.

The table lists this clonotype with a few counts. V gene TRBV27 combines with J gene TRBJ2-7; the D gene is possibly TRBD1 (5 bases). Trimming pared 3 bases from V and 3 bases from J, leaving 15 bases between. Germline CDR1 is MNHEY and CDR2 is SMNVEV (reference sequence). CDR3 length equals 15 residues. CDR3 residues: CASSLGSSGIYEQYF. The CDR3 bases are TGTGCCAGCAGTTTGGGCTCTTCAGGGATCTACGAGCAGTACTTC.

This clonotype was found many times. The CDR3 bases are TGTGCCAGCAGTTACAGCCCCCCGGTTGGAAACACCATATATTTT. Its translation is CASSYSPPVGNTIYF. This chain connects TRBV6-5 to TRBJ1-3; no firm D call. The CDR3 is 15 residues long. The germline V gene has CDR1 MNHEY and CDR2 SVGAGI. Trimming pared 2 bases from V and 3 bases from J, leaving 11 bases between.

This clonotype was picked up many times. This chain uses TRBV11-2 with TRBJ2-7; 8 nucleotides match TRBD1. CDR1 and CDR2 (germline): SGHAT, FQNNGV. V shed 3 bases and J 3 bases; nucleotides not matched to a gene: 4. CDR3 size: 14 residues. This chain's CDR3 is CASSLGTGGYEQYF. The CDR3 bases are TGTGCCAGCAGCTTGGGAACAGGGGGCTACGAGCAGTACTTC. The variable domain in full, with the rest retrieved from reference TRBV11-2 and TRBJ2-7, is EAGVAQSPRYKIIEKRQSVAFWCNPISGHATLYWYQQILGQGPKLLIQFQNNGVVDDSQLPKDRFSAERLKGVDSTLKIQPAKLEDSAVYLCASSLGTGGYEQYFGPGTRLTVT.

This clonotype was seen ten or more times. The V gene is TRBV25-1, the J gene TRBJ2-7; D is perhaps TRBD1 (6 bases). The germline CDR1 and CDR2 sequences are MGHDK and SYGVNS. Trimming took off 4 bases at V and 4 bases at J, with 11 bases between the two ends. CDR3 size: 13 residues. CDR3 coding DNA: TGTGCCAGCAGTGCCCCCCAGGGGTACGAGCAGTACTTC. It translates to CASSAPQGYEQYF.

This clonotype was observed at least ten times. This sequence joins TRBV6-2 or TRBV6-3 and TRBJ2-7; TRBD1 agrees at 7 bases. V lost 5 bases and J lost 9; bases outside the gene matches: 16. Germline V gene data show CDR1 as MNHEY and CDR2 as SVGEGT. The CDR3 is made up of 15 amino acids. This CDR3 is CASSIKQGSFSVQYF. The CDR3 DNA follows: TGTGCCAGCAGTATAAAACAGGGGAGTTTCAGCGTGCAGTACTTC.

The chain recombines TRBV18 with TRBJ2-3, with D uncertain. The CDR3 is 13 residues long. Germline values: CDR1 KGHSH, CDR2 LQKENI. Trimming removed 3 bases at V and 4 bases at J, with 8 bases between. CDR3 bases: TGTGCCAGCTCACCCTACATCTCAGATACGCAGTATTTT. Amino acid sequence: CASSPYISDTQYF. The complete variable domain, with remaining parts taken from reference TRBV18 and TRBJ2-3, reads NAGVMQNPRHLVRRRGQEARLRCSPMKGHSHVYWYRQLPEEGLKFMVYLQKENIIDESGMPKERFSAEFPKEGPSILRIQQVVRGDSAAYFCASSPYISDTQYFGPGTRLTVL.

This chain uses TRBV14 with TRBJ2-2; D could derive from TRBD1 or TRBD2 (5 bases each). Germline V gene sequence: CDR1 SGHDN, CDR2 FVKESK. The V and J ends lost 4 bases and 4 bases respectively, with 22 bases between them. The CDR3 runs to 18 residues. The CDR3 coding sequence is TGTGCCAGCAGCCCAAACCCATGGCGTGAGGGGTTCACCGGGGAGCTGTTTTTT. It specifies CASSPNPWREGFTGELFF.

This clonotype has a count of ten or more. The chain employs TRBV5-1 and TRBJ1-1, with D tentatively TRBD1 (6 bases). CDR3 length: 13 residues. Trimming removed 3 bases at V and 1 base at J, with 7 bases between. CDR1 and CDR2 (germline): SGHRS, YFSETQ. The CDR3: CASSWGQNTEAFF. Written as DNA, the CDR3 is TGCGCCAGCAGCTGGGGACAGAACACTGAAGCTTTCTTT.

The rearrangement links TRBV3-1 to TRBJ2-2; 7 bases fit TRBD2. There are 14 residues in the CDR3. CDR1 LGHDT and CDR2 YNNKEL come from the germline V gene (reference sequence). J gave up 7 bases and V 8 bases, and 10 bases lay outside the gene matches. CDR3 residues: CASLPGGAVGELFF. CDR3 nucleotides: TGTGCCAGCCTGCCGGGGGGAGCGGTCGGGGAGCTGTTTTTT. Drawing the rest from reference TRBV3-1 and TRBJ2-2, the complete variable domain is DTAVSQTPKYLVTQMGNDKSIKCEQNLGHDTMYWYKQDSKKFLKIMFSYNNKELIINETVPNRFSPKSPDKAHLNLHINSLELGDSAVYFCASLPGGAVGELFFGEGSRLTVL.

This clonotype came up many times. The chain has TRBV10-3 and TRBJ1-2, with a weak D call TRBD1 (6 bases). The CDR3 spans 14 residues. Germline V gene lookup returns CDR1 ENHRY and CDR2 SYGVKD. V was clipped by 3 bases and J by 3 bases, with 11 bases between them. The CDR3 DNA reads as TGTGCCATCAGTGATAGCGGGACACACTATGGCTACACCTTC. It yields the protein CAISDSGTHYGYTF.

The table lists this clonotype with many counts. V gene TRBV27 combines with J gene TRBJ1-5; possible D gene TRBD1, 5 bases. In germline, CDR1 is MNHEY, CDR2 SMNVEV (reference sequence). This CDR3 spans 14 amino acids. Trimming removed 2 bases from V and 7 bases from J, with 12 bases in between. CDR3: CASSLVGDSQPQHF. In DNA form, the CDR3 reads TGTGCCAGCAGTTTAGTAGGGGATTCGCAGCCCCAGCATTTT.

This clonotype was counted ten times or more. The V call is TRBV6-6, the J call TRBJ2-7; D is possibly TRBD1 (5 bases). The CDR3 extends over 13 amino acids. Germline V gene sequence: CDR1 MNHNY, CDR2 SVGAGI (reference sequence). V lost 4 bases and J lost 7, with 14 bases in between. CDR3 DNA: TGTGCCAGCAGTTCGGCCAGGGCGCGGGAGCAGTACTTC. This sequence encodes CASSSARAREQYF.

This clonotype was picked up many times. Here the CDR3 reads CASSFPGRNSPLHF. For the CDR3, the DNA is TGTGCCAGCAGTTTCCCAGGGAGGAATTCACCCCTCCACTTT. V is TRBV12-3 or TRBV12-4 and J is TRBJ1-6, with TRBD1 as a possible D gene (5 bases). The CDR3 length is 14 residues. Trimming left V 3 bases short and J 7 bases short, with 10 bases between.